The 3 T cell receptor beta chains presented below share a single source sample, sequenced in a study of T cells after yellow fever vaccination. In TCRdb, the 5' RACE reads were re-called with MiXCR into one record per CDR3 protein. The sample lists about 350,000 distinct CDR3 sequences, about 7.8% occurring once. The source material was PBMCs, sampled roughly 45 days after the first yellow fever vaccination. These receptors all come from a man aged 18 to 35 who received the YFV17D yellow fever vaccine.

The V gene is TRBV10-3, the J gene TRBJ2-7; D may be TRBD2 (6 bases). The V gene lost 5 bases and the J gene lost 6 bases, with 17 bases spanning the gap. The CDR3 totals 14 residues. Germline CDR1 is ENHRY and CDR2 is SYGVKD. The chain's CDR3 is CAISQSARGREQYF. The CDR3 region has the DNA TGTGCCATCAGTCAGAGCGCGCGGGGCCGCGAGCAGTACTTC.

The chain is built from TRBV5-6 and TRBJ2-5, with TRBD1 identical over 10 bases. There are 16 residues in the CDR3. V trimming: 3 bases; J trimming: 5 bases; junction bases outside the gene matches: 10. Germline lookup yields CDR1 SGHDT and CDR2 YYEEEE. In DNA form, the CDR3 reads TGTGCCAGCAGCTCTCCGGGGACAGGGGAAATCGAGACCCAGTACTTC. This sequence encodes CASSSPGTGEIETQYF. Together with reference TRBV5-6 and TRBJ2-5, the CDR3 gives the full variable domain: DAGVTQSPTHLIKTRGQQVTLRCSPKSGHDTVSWYQQALGQGPQFIFQYYEEEERQRGNFPDRFSGHQFPNYSSELNVNALLLGDSALYLCASSSPGTGEIETQYFGPGTRLLVL.

This chain joins TRBV5-1 and TRBJ2-3; D remains unclear. Trimming shortened V by 1 base and J by 6 bases, and 9 bases separated the two germline ends. CDR1 SGHRS and CDR2 YFSETQ come from the germline V gene. The CDR3 has 13 amino acids. The CDR3 region has the DNA TGCGCCAGCAGCTTGCACCGGGTGGATACGCAGTATTTT. Translating it yields CASSLHRVDTQYF.